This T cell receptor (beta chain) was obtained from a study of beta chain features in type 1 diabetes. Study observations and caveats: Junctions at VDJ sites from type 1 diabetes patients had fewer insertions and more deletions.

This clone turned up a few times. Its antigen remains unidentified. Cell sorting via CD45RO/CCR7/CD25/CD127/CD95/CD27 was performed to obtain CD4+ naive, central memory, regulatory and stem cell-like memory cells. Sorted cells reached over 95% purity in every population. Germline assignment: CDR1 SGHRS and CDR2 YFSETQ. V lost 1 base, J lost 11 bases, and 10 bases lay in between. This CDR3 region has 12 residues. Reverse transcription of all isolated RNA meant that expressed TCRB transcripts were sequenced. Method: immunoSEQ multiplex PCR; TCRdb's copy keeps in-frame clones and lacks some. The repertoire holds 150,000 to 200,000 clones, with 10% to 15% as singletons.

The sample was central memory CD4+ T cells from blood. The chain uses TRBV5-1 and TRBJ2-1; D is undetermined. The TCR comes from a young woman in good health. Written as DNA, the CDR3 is TGCGCCAGCAGCTTGTTCTTATCCCAGCAGTTCTTC. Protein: CASSLFLSQQFF.